This TCR beta chain is from a study of T cells in Graves' hyperthyroidism and ophthalmopathy. Overall study findings and caveats: By a 13 V-J model, ophthalmopathy was set apart from stable hyperthyroidism. Ophthalmopathy was model-predicted a median roughly 6.3 months pre-onset.

In the case of this clonotype: Its specificity is unknown.

Diagnoses were made from clinical symptoms, serum measures (thyroxine and TRAb), thyroid ultrasound and orbital computed tomography. The V end lost 2 bases, the J end lost 1 base, and 8 bases lay between the germline ends. Germline assignment: CDR1 ENHRY and CDR2 SYGVKD. The CDR3 consists of 15 residues. RNA transcripts served as the template for amplifying TCR beta CDR3 regions. The HTBI primer set was used in a first-round RT-PCR of the TCR CDR3. One entry per CDR3 protein, called by TCRdb with MiXCR from the multiplex PCR reads. The top ten hold around 3.5% of the sample, which has hundreds of thousands of distinct CDR3 sequences, more than 15% seen once.

The receptor comes from a woman aged 40 to 50 with Graves' ophthalmopathy. What was sequenced was blood. The chain couples TRBV10-3 to TRBJ2-2; D is perhaps TRBD2 (5 bases). The CDR3 nucleotides read TGTGCCATCAGTGAGGTTGCGGGGAACACCGGGGAGCTGTTTTTT. Amino acids: CAISEVAGNTGELFF.